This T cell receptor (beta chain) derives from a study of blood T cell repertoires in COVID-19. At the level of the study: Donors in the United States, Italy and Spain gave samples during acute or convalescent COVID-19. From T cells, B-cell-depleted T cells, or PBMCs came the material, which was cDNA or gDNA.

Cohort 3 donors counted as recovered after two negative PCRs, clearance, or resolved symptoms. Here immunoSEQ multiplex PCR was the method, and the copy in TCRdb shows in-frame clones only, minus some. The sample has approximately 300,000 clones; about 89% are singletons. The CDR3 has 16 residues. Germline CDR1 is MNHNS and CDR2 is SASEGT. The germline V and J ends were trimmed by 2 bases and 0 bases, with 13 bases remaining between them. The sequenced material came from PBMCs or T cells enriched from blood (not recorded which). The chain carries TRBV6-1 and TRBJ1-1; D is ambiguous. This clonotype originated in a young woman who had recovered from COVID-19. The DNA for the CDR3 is TGTGCCAGCAGTGAAATCCTCGGGCGGGTGAACACTGAAGCTTTCTTT. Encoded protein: CASSEILGRVNTEAFF.